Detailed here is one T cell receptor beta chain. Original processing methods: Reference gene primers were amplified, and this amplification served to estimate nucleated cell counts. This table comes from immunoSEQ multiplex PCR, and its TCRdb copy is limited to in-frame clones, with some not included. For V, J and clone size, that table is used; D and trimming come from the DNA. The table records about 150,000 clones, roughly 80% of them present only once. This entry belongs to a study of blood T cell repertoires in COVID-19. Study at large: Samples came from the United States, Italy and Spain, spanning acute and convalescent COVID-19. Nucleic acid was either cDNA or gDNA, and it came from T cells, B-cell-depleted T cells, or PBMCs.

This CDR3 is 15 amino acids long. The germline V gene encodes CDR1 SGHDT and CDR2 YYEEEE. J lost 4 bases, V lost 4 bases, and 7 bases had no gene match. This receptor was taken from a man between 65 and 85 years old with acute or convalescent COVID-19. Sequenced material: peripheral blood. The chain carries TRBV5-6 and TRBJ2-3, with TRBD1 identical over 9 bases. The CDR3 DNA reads TGTGCCAGCAGCCCTGGGACAGGGTTGGCAGATACGCAGTATTTT. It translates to CASSPGTGLADTQYF. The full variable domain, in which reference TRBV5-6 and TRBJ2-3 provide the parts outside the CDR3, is DAGVTQSPTHLIKTRGQQVTLRCSPKSGHDTVSWYQQALGQGPQFIFQYYEEEERQRGNFPDRFSGHQFPNYSSELNVNALLLGDSALYLCASSPGTGLADTQYFGPGTRLTVL.